The 15 T cell receptor beta chains below come from one sample, sequenced in a study of shared clonotypes between healthy human individuals. Measured with immunoSEQ multiplex PCR; TCRdb has only the in-frame clones, and not every one. The data contain some 1,100,000 clones, around 78% of them singletons. Sequences were obtained from memory CD4+ T cells from PBMCs. The subset denotes: CD45RA-negative fraction. Every receptor here comes from a man aged 18 to 35 in good health. Some clones in this sample may be carry-over from other donors' samples.

The chain is built from TRBV9 and TRBJ2-7, with 7 nucleotides matching TRBD2. Germline values: CDR1 SGDLS, CDR2 YYNGEE. J was trimmed by 7 bases and V by 4 bases; bases with no gene match: 11. This CDR3 contains 14 residues. In DNA, the CDR3 is TGTGCCAGCAGCTCAACCGGACTAGTCGGAGAGCAGTACTTC. This gives the protein CASSSTGLVGEQYF.

V gene TRBV7-8 combines with J gene TRBJ2-7; the match to TRBD2 covers 7 bases. The germline V gene encodes CDR1 SGHVS and CDR2 FQNEAQ. CDR3 size: 14 residues. After removal of 5 bases from V and 2 bases from J, the junction contained 6 bases not matched to a gene. CDR3 in DNA: TGTGCCAGCAGCCCCCGTGCGGGGGCCTACGAGCAGTACTTC. Protein: CASSPRAGAYEQYF.

CDR3 bases: TGTGCCAGCAGCTCCGGGACAGGGGAAGAGACCCAGTACTTC. Its protein product is CASSSGTGEETQYF. This chain connects TRBV7-2 to TRBJ2-5, with TRBD1 matching 10 bases. J was trimmed by 3 bases and V by 4 bases; bases with no gene match: 2. Germline assignment: CDR1 SGHTA and CDR2 FQGNSA. The CDR3 covers 14 residues.

The rearrangement uses TRBV7-2 and TRBJ2-1, with TRBD2 identical over 11 bases. Germline lookup yields CDR1 SGHTA and CDR2 FQGNSA. The V segment lost 5 bases and the J segment 0 bases; nucleotides outside the gene matches: 3. CDR3 length: 16 residues. Here the CDR3 DNA reads TGTGCCAGCAGCGGGACTAGCGGCAGCTCCTACAATGAGCAGTTCTTC. Amino acid sequence: CASSGTSGSSYNEQFF.

On this clone: The same CDR3 arises from other DNA sequences in this sample as well. The chain combines TRBV5-1 with TRBJ1-5; no definite D call. Germline loops: CDR1 SGHRS, CDR2 YFSETQ. Trimming left V 0 bases short and J 4 bases short, with 5 bases between. The CDR3 contains 13 residues. CDR3 sequence reads: CASSLGENQPQHF. CDR3 nucleotides: TGCGCCAGCAGCTTGGGTGAGAATCAGCCCCAGCATTTT.

The chain recombines TRBV14 with TRBJ2-4, with D unresolved. The germline gives CDR1 SGHDN, CDR2 FVKESK. Trimming stripped 3 bases from V and 6 bases from J, with 6 bases between. The CDR3 sequence is 12 residues long. CDR3 amino acids: CASSQNRNIQYF. Written as DNA, the CDR3 is TGTGCCAGCAGCCAGAATAGAAACATTCAGTACTTC.

The chain uses TRBV5-1 and TRBJ2-1; tentative D call: TRBD2 (6 bases). Per the germline V gene, CDR1 is SGHRS and CDR2 is YFSETQ. V lost 2 bases and J 6 bases, leaving 12 bases between the germline ends. The CDR3 sequence is 14 residues long. CDR3 in DNA: TGCGCCAGCAGCTTTGGGGGAGGCTCCAATGAGCAGTTCTTC. It yields the protein CASSFGGGSNEQFF.

The chain recombines TRBV2 with TRBJ2-1, with 8 nucleotides matching TRBD2. The CDR3 is made up of 14 amino acids. With 5 bases clipped from V and 4 bases from J, the junction kept 4 bases outside the gene matches. Germline CDR1 is SNHLY and CDR2 is FYNNEI. The CDR3 sequence: CASSFTSGYNEQFF. CDR3 in DNA: TGTGCCAGCAGTTTCACTAGCGGATACAATGAGCAGTTCTTC.

The CDR3 DNA follows: TGTGCCTGGAGTGTACAATCCCTTAGGGGGCAGTACTTC. Residues: CAWSVQSLRGQYF. The chain combines TRBV30 with TRBJ2-7; weak D call: TRBD1 (5 bases). Germline CDR1 GTSNPN, CDR2 SVGIG (reference sequence). V was clipped by 0 bases and J by 9 bases, with 15 bases between them. CDR3 length equals 13 residues.

This clone has just a few counts. The chain uses TRBV19 and TRBJ2-7, with D possibly matching TRBD2 (7 bases). The CDR3 runs to 14 residues. The germline V gene encodes CDR1 LNHDA and CDR2 SQIVND (reference sequence). V was cut by 5 bases and J by 6 bases, with 17 bases left in between. The CDR3 protein is CASSPNREGGEQYF. Written as DNA, the CDR3 is TGTGCCAGTAGTCCCAACAGGGAGGGAGGCGAGCAGTACTTC.

This sequence joins TRBV10-3 and TRBJ2-5; perhaps TRBD1 as D (6 bases). Trimming stripped 10 bases from V and 5 bases from J, with 17 bases between. The CDR3 consists of 13 residues. Germline CDR1 ENHRY, CDR2 SYGVKD. The CDR3: CATRPGATETQYF. The CDR3 DNA reads TGTGCCACCCGCCCAGGGGCGACGGAGACCCAGTACTTC.

Regarding this clone: This sample includes further DNA sequences coding for the same CDR3. The rearrangement links TRBV18 to TRBJ1-1; D is uncertain. Deletions cut 1 base from V and 1 base from J, with 7 bases between. The CDR3 covers 14 residues. CDR1 is KGHSH and CDR2 is LQKENI in the germline V gene. The CDR3 DNA follows: TGTGCCAGCTCACCACGGCAGGAGAACACTGAAGCTTTCTTT. Residues: CASSPRQENTEAFF.

On this clone itself: Other DNA sequences of this sample code for an identical CDR3. The rearrangement joins TRBV28 to TRBJ2-7; TRBD1 matches 8 bases. The CDR3 covers 15 residues. Unmatched junction bases numbered 3, after V lost 2 bases and J lost 0 bases. Germline CDR1 and CDR2: MDHEN and SYDVKM. The CDR3 region is CASSLSTGGSYEQYF. The CDR3 region has the DNA TGTGCCAGCAGTTTAAGCACAGGGGGCTCCTACGAGCAGTACTTC.

The CDR3 reads CASTGTAKNIQYF. As DNA, the CDR3 is TGTGCCAGCACCGGGACAGCCAAAAACATTCAGTACTTC. The chain recombines TRBV6-5 with TRBJ2-4, with D perhaps given as TRBD1 or TRBD2 (5 bases each). The germline V gene encodes CDR1 MNHEY and CDR2 SVGAGI. The CDR3 covers 13 residues. The V gene lost 7 bases and the J gene lost 0 bases, with 7 bases spanning the gap.

The gene calls are TRBV9 and TRBJ1-2; D perhaps matches TRBD1 (6 bases). The germline V and J ends were trimmed by 0 bases and 6 bases, with 18 bases remaining between them. The CDR3 runs 16 residues. Germline V gene data show CDR1 as SGDLS and CDR2 as YYNGEE. This CDR3 reads CASSVDPNREENGYTF. Here the CDR3 DNA reads TGTGCCAGCAGCGTAGACCCTAACAGGGAGGAGAATGGCTACACCTTC.